This passage covers 20 T cell receptor beta chains from one sample sequenced in a study of T cell repertoires in cytomegalovirus infection. In TCRdb, the reads were re-called with MiXCR into one record per CDR3 protein. Here the sample spans about 530,000 distinct CDR3 sequences, approximately 26% being singletons. The sample consisted of PBMCs. The receptors were sampled from a human donor in good health (CMV status not recorded). Some clones in this sample may be carry-over from other donors' samples.

This clonotype has just a few counts. CDR3 protein: CASGWTGSSYNEQFF. The DNA of the CDR3 is TGTGCCAGCGGTTGGACGGGGAGCTCCTACAATGAGCAGTTCTTC. V and J are TRBV6-5 and TRBJ2-1; a possible D gene is TRBD2 (5 bases). Germline loops: CDR1 MNHEY, CDR2 SVGAGI. The CDR3 consists of 15 residues. V was shortened by 8 bases and J by 0 bases, with 14 bases between the two germline ends.

The chain links TRBV29-1 to TRBJ1-3, with TRBD1 as a possible D gene (5 bases). V lost 7 bases, J lost 0 bases, and 10 bases lay in between. The CDR3 runs 13 residues. Germline V CDR1 and CDR2: SQVTM, ANQGSEA. CDR3 sequence reads: CSAGVISGNTIYF. CDR3 bases: TGCAGCGCGGGGGTAATCTCTGGAAACACCATATATTTT.

Only a few counts were recorded for this clonotype. The chain couples TRBV28 to TRBJ2-1; maybe TRBD2 (7 bases). The germline V and J ends were trimmed by 2 bases and 5 bases, with 10 bases remaining between them. The CDR3 totals 14 residues. In germline, CDR1 is MDHEN, CDR2 SYDVKM. CDR3 loop: CASSLGGAHNEQFF. Here the CDR3 DNA reads TGTGCCAGCAGTTTAGGGGGGGCCCACAATGAGCAGTTCTTC.

This sequence joins TRBV20-1 and TRBJ2-3; 7 nucleotides align to TRBD2. The ends lost 6 bases at V and 5 bases at J; junction bases unmatched: 8. This CDR3 has 13 amino acids. CDR1 is DFQATT and CDR2 is SNEGSKA in the germline V gene (reference sequence). CDR3 sequence: CSARRLAVDTQYF. CDR3 DNA sequence: TGCAGTGCGAGAAGACTAGCCGTAGATACGCAGTATTTT.

This clonotype was seen more than once but under ten times. This sequence joins TRBV7-2 and TRBJ1-1; D remains unclear. Deletions cut 2 bases from V and 2 bases from J, with 15 bases between. The CDR3 consists of 16 residues. CDR1 and CDR2 from the germline V gene are SGHTA and FQGNSA. The CDR3 loop reads CASSLHYSSQNTEAFF. CDR3 DNA sequence: TGTGCCAGCAGCTTACACTATAGCTCACAAAACACTGAAGCTTTCTTT.

The DNA for the CDR3 is TGTGCCAGCAGTTACTCGAAGCGGGAGGCCTCCTACGAGCAGTACGTC. This gives the protein CASSYSKREASYEQYV. The chain joins TRBV6-2 or TRBV6-3 to TRBJ2-7; TRBD2 matches 9 bases. V shed 0 bases, J shed 0 bases, and the junction held 3 bases outside the gene matches. Germline loops: CDR1 MNHEY, CDR2 SVGEGT. The CDR3 covers 16 residues.

In its sample, this clonotype was seen a few times. In DNA form, the CDR3 reads TGCAGTGCTACACCGGGGGGTGCCTACGAGCAGTACTTC. This encodes CSATPGGAYEQYF. V gene TRBV20-1 combines with J gene TRBJ2-7; 7 bases fit TRBD2. Germline CDR1 is DFQATT and CDR2 is SNEGSKA (reference sequence). The CDR3 extends over 13 amino acids. With 4 bases clipped from V and 2 bases from J, the junction kept 5 bases outside the gene matches.

The chain has TRBV6-2 or TRBV6-3 and TRBJ2-1; no firm D call. CDR1 and CDR2 (germline): MNHEY, SVGEGT. There are 11 residues in the CDR3. Trimming removed 5 bases from V and 9 bases from J, with 8 bases in between. The DNA for the CDR3 is TGTGCCAGCAGTGACGGTGGTGAGCAGTTCTTC. This gives the protein CASSDGGEQFF.

There are many counts of this clonotype. V gene TRBV7-9 combines with J gene TRBJ1-2; 9 bases match TRBD1. Germline V gene lookup returns CDR1 SEHNR and CDR2 FQNEAQ (reference sequence). Trimming removed 2 bases from V and 4 bases from J; junction bases left unmatched: 11. The CDR3 is 17 amino acids. The CDR3 bases are TGTGCCAGCAGCTTAATCATGGGGACAGGGAGAAGCTATGGCTACACCTTC. This encodes CASSLIMGTGRSYGYTF.

The table lists this clonotype with a few counts. The J gene is TRBJ2-1, the V gene TRBV14; 10 positions match TRBD2. Losses at the gene ends were 8 bases for V and 8 bases for J; bases not matched to a gene: 9. The CDR3 has 14 amino acids. Germline V gene lookup returns CDR1 SGHDN and CDR2 FVKESK. CDR3 sequence: CASGSSGSFDEQFF. The CDR3 DNA is TGTGCCAGCGGGTCTAGCGGGAGCTTCGATGAGCAGTTCTTC. Full variable domain (outside the CDR3, taken from reference TRBV14 and TRBJ2-1): EAGVTQFPSHSVIEKGQTVTLRCDPISGHDNLYWYRRVMGKEIKFLLHFVKESKQDESGMPNNRFLAERTGGTYSTLKVQPAELEDSGVYFCASGSSGSFDEQFFGPGTRLTVL.

This clonotype was observed many times. The rearrangement uses TRBV19 and TRBJ1-1; tentative D call: TRBD1 (5 bases). The CDR3 sequence is 14 residues long. The V gene's germline CDR1 is LNHDA and CDR2 SQIVND (reference sequence). V was trimmed by 5 bases and J by 3 bases, leaving 13 bases between them. CDR3 DNA sequence: TGTGCCAGTAGTCCCAGGGTGCGGGACACTGAAGCTTTCTTT. This translates into CASSPRVRDTEAFF.

This clonotype was counted many times. This sequence joins TRBV11-2 and TRBJ2-5; D might be TRBD1 (5 bases). Germline-derived CDR1 and CDR2 are SGHAT and FQNNGV. Trimming took 1 base from V and 5 from J, leaving 17 bases between them. The CDR3 contains 16 residues. Here the CDR3 DNA reads TGTGCCAGCAGCTTAGGTTTGGGGCCGCAATTGGAGACCCAGTACTTC. It codes for CASSLGLGPQLETQYF.

This clonotype has more than one count but fewer than ten. The V and J genes are TRBV2 and TRBJ2-1, with 10 bases aligning to TRBD2. The V gene end was trimmed by 5 bases and the J gene end by 8 bases; junction bases not matched to a gene: 9. The germline V gene has CDR1 SNHLY and CDR2 FYNNEI. CDR3 size: 15 residues. In DNA, the CDR3 is TGTGCCAGCAGTCTTCAGACTAGCGGGTCGGATGAGCAGTTCTTC. Translated, it gives CASSLQTSGSDEQFF. Together with reference TRBV2 and TRBJ2-1, the CDR3 gives the full variable domain: EPEVTQTPSHQVTQMGQEVILRCVPISNHLYFYWYRQILGQKVEFLVSFYNNEISEKSEIFDDQFSVERPDGSNFTLKIRSTKLEDSAMYFCASSLQTSGSDEQFFGPGTRLTVL.

The genes are TRBV7-2 and TRBJ2-4; possible D gene TRBD2, 6 bases. V was trimmed by 5 bases and J by 2 bases, leaving 13 bases between them. The germline gives CDR1 SGHTA, CDR2 FQGNSA. This CDR3 spans 15 amino acids. CDR3 residues: CASSKEGLSKNIQYF. As DNA, the CDR3 is TGTGCCAGCAGCAAGGAGGGACTTTCCAAAAACATTCAGTACTTC.

The rearrangement uses TRBV12-3 or TRBV12-4 and TRBJ2-2, with D possibly TRBD2 on 6 matching bases. V was trimmed by 5 bases and J by 8 bases, leaving 12 bases between them. This CDR3 spans 13 amino acids. CDR3 bases: TGTGCCAGCAGTCCACTGGGGGGAGGGGAGCTGTTTTTT. Translated, it gives CASSPLGGGELFF.

This clonotype was picked up many times. CDR3 sequence: CASSAETSPHNEQFF. DNA of the CDR3: TGTGCCAGCAGCGCCGAGACTAGCCCTCACAATGAGCAGTTCTTC. The chain carries TRBV7-8 and TRBJ2-1; 7 nucleotides line up with TRBD2. V lost 5 bases, J lost 5 bases, and 9 bases stayed unmatched. The CDR3 spans 15 residues. Germline CDR1 reads SGHVS; CDR2 reads FQNEAQ.

J is TRBJ1-6 and V is TRBV6-6; TRBD1 matches 7 bases. The CDR3 sequence is 16 residues long. CDR1 is MNHNY, CDR2 SVGAGI, per germline (reference sequence). The ends lost 3 bases at V and 5 bases at J; junction bases unmatched: 7. CDR3 loop: CASSYLWDSDNSPLHF. The CDR3, as DNA: TGTGCCAGCAGTTATCTCTGGGACAGCGATAATTCACCCCTCCACTTT.

The chain couples TRBV19 to TRBJ2-7; a possible D gene is TRBD2 (7 bases). The CDR3 totals 13 residues. Germline V CDR1 and CDR2: LNHDA, SQIVND (reference sequence). Trimming stripped 6 bases from V and 4 bases from J, with 13 bases between. The CDR3 sequence: CASSNREGYEQYF. The CDR3 coding sequence is TGTGCCAGTAGCAACAGGGAGGGATACGAGCAGTACTTC.

There are a few counts of this clonotype. The chain joins TRBV24-1 to TRBJ2-1; 7 bases are a match to TRBD1. Looked up from germline, CDR1 is KGHDR and CDR2 is SFDVKD. V dropped 3 bases and J dropped 7; count of bases not matched to a gene: 8. The CDR3 spans 15 residues. CDR3 sequence reads: CATSDAKTGSNEQFF. DNA for the CDR3: TGTGCCACCAGTGATGCAAAGACAGGGTCTAATGAGCAGTTCTTC.

The V and J genes are TRBV19 and TRBJ2-1; the D gene is possibly TRBD2 (6 bases). With 0 bases removed from V and 4 bases from J, the gap between germline ends came to 10 bases. The CDR3 runs 15 residues. CDR1 LNHDA and CDR2 SQIVND come from the germline V gene (reference sequence). The CDR3 DNA reads TGTGCCAGTAGTATAGATGTAGCGGTGTACAATGAGCAGTTCTTC. Translation: CASSIDVAVYNEQFF. The full variable domain, with the rest looked up from reference TRBV19 and TRBJ2-1, is DGGITQSPKYLFRKEGQNVTLSCEQNLNHDAMYWYRQDPGQGLRLIYYSQIVNDFQKGDIAEGYSVSREKKESFPLTVTSAQKNPTAFYLCASSIDVAVYNEQFFGPGTRLTVL.